This passage covers 17 T cell receptor beta chains from one sample sequenced in a study of T-cell memory formation after mild COVID-19. TCRdb processed the 5' RACE reads anew with MiXCR; each CDR3 protein has one entry. The sample holds around 300,000 distinct CDR3 sequences, 8% to 9% seen once. The material sequenced was PBMCs or a T cell subset sorted from them (not recorded which). The receptors here all came from a man younger than 35 who had mild COVID-19 (a few samples of this study predate the infection). Cell type and time point are not known.

The V and J genes are TRBV7-6 and TRBJ1-2, with TRBD1 matching 7 bases. V dropped 5 bases and J dropped 7; count of bases not matched to a gene: 10. This CDR3 region has 14 residues. CDR1 is SGHVS, CDR2 FNYEAQ, per germline. CDR3 residues: CASSPGGGGSGYTF. CDR3 nucleotides: TGTGCCAGCAGCCCGGGAGGGGGCGGAAGTGGCTACACCTTC.

This clonotype was seen repeatedly, ten times or more. The chain uses TRBV6-2 or TRBV6-3 and TRBJ2-7; D tentatively reads TRBD1 or TRBD2 (5 bases each). Germline V gives CDR1 MNHEY, CDR2 SVGEGT. The CDR3 has 14 residues. Trimming took 6 bases from V and 0 from J, leaving 12 bases between them. DNA for the CDR3: TGTGCCAGCAGCCCCGGGACGGTCTCCTACGAGCAGTACTTC. Protein: CASSPGTVSYEQYF.

This clonotype appeared a few times. The genes are TRBV5-6 and TRBJ2-5; possibly TRBD1 for D (5 bases). The ends were cut back, 2 bases at V and 5 bases at J, with 19 bases in the middle. Germline CDR1 reads SGHDT; CDR2 reads YYEEEE. CDR3 length: 16 amino acids. In DNA, the CDR3 is TGTGCCAGCAGCTTCGTCTCCGGGCAAGGGGTGGAGACCCAGTACTTC. Translated, it gives CASSFVSGQGVETQYF.

This chain connects TRBV10-3 to TRBJ1-6, with TRBD1 as a possible D gene (5 bases). CDR1 and CDR2 from the germline V gene are ENHRY and SYGVKD. V was cut by 0 bases and J by 10 bases, with 13 bases left in between. CDR3 length: 15 residues. CDR3 sequence reads: CAISESGQGKSPLHF. Here the CDR3 DNA reads TGTGCCATCAGTGAGTCGGGGCAGGGAAAGTCACCCCTCCACTTT.

This chain links TRBV27 with TRBJ1-2; 12 bases fit TRBD1. V lost 4 bases to trimming and J lost 8 bases; unmatched junction nucleotides: 5. The CDR3 runs to 14 residues. Germline V gene lookup returns CDR1 MNHEY and CDR2 SMNVEV (reference sequence). This chain's CDR3 is CASSWGQGARGYTF. The DNA of the CDR3 is TGTGCCAGCAGTTGGGGACAGGGGGCGCGGGGCTACACCTTC.

The J gene is TRBJ1-3, the V gene TRBV7-8, with D tentatively TRBD1 (5 bases). The germline V gene encodes CDR1 SGHVS and CDR2 FQNEAQ. The CDR3 length is 15 residues. V lost 4 bases, J lost 8 bases, and 18 bases lay in between. The DNA of the CDR3 is TGTGCCAGCAGCTCGACTCCGGGACGCGGTTACACCATATATTTT. Translation: CASSSTPGRGYTIYF.

The chain carries TRBV7-8 and TRBJ1-6; D is undetermined. The CDR3 totals 15 residues. In germline, CDR1 is SGHVS, CDR2 FQNEAQ. V lost 1 base and J lost 8, with 12 bases in between. The CDR3 DNA reads as TGTGCCAGCAGCTTAGTTTCCAGTATTGATTCACCCCTCCACTTT. Its protein is CASSLVSSIDSPLHF.

This clonotype has ten or more counts. This chain connects TRBV7-2 to TRBJ2-3; 8 bases line up with TRBD2. The germline gives CDR1 SGHTA, CDR2 FQGNSA. The ends lost 3 bases at V and 3 bases at J; junction bases unmatched: 2. The CDR3 consists of 14 residues. In nucleotides, the CDR3 is TGTGCCAGCAGCTTTGCGGGGGGTACAGATACGCAGTATTTT. Translated, it gives CASSFAGGTDTQYF.

This clonotype has ten or more counts. V and J are TRBV12-3 or TRBV12-4 and TRBJ1-1; the D gene is possibly TRBD1 (6 bases). The CDR3 sequence is 14 residues long. V lost 6 bases and J 4 bases, leaving 15 bases between the germline ends. The CDR3 sequence is CASRQTGTGTEAFF. Written as DNA, the CDR3 is TGTGCCAGCAGACAAACAGGGACGGGCACTGAAGCTTTCTTT.

The gene calls are TRBV7-9 and TRBJ2-1; possibly TRBD1 for D (6 bases). The germline V gene encodes CDR1 SEHNR and CDR2 FQNEAQ (reference sequence). The CDR3 consists of 16 residues. Trimming pared 4 bases from V and 2 bases from J, leaving 15 bases between. The CDR3 loop is CASSSRQAGTYNEQFF. The CDR3 DNA follows: TGTGCCAGCAGCTCCAGACAGGCTGGGACCTACAATGAGCAGTTCTTC. Filled out from reference TRBV7-9 and TRBJ2-1, the complete variable domain reads DTGVSQNPRHKITKRGQNVTFRCDPISEHNRLYWYRQTLGQGPEFLTYFQNEAQLEKSRLLSDRFSAERPKGSFSTLEIQRTEQGDSAMYLCASSSRQAGTYNEQFFGPGTRLTVL.

V usage is TRBV5-1 and J usage is TRBJ2-7, with D perhaps TRBD1 (6 bases). Trimming left V 4 bases short and J 3 bases short, with 14 bases between. The CDR3 covers 14 residues. Germline V CDR1 and CDR2: SGHRS, YFSETQ. The CDR3 DNA follows: TGCGCCAGCAGCCCTACGACAGGTTACTACGAGCAGTACTTC. Protein product: CASSPTTGYYEQYF. Drawing the rest from reference TRBV5-1 and TRBJ2-7, the complete variable domain is KAGVTQTPRYLIKTRGQQVTLSCSPISGHRSVSWYQQTPGQGLQFLFEYFSETQRNKGNFPGRFSGRQFSNSRSEMNVSTLELGDSALYLCASSPTTGYYEQYFGPGTRLTVT.

This clonotype was seen only a few times. This CDR3 is CASSSQPGQESYEQYF. CDR3 nucleotides: TGTGCCAGCAGCTCGCAACCGGGACAGGAGTCCTACGAGCAGTACTTC. J is TRBJ2-7 and V is TRBV7-9; TRBD1 matches at 8 bases. Losses at the gene ends were 4 bases for V and 1 base for J; bases not matched to a gene: 9. This CDR3 has 16 residues. Germline V gene sequence: CDR1 SEHNR, CDR2 FQNEAQ (reference sequence).

This clonotype was counted ten times or more. The rearrangement links TRBV5-1 to TRBJ2-2; tentatively, D is TRBD1 (5 bases). Germline lookup yields CDR1 SGHRS and CDR2 YFSETQ. The CDR3 runs to 16 residues. V was clipped by 0 bases and J by 2 bases, with 11 bases between them. The CDR3 coding sequence is TGCGCCAGCAGCTTGGGAGGCAGGGCCAACACCGGGGAGCTGTTTTTT. It yields the protein CASSLGGRANTGELFF.

This chain uses TRBV20-1 with TRBJ2-5, with 7 bases fitting TRBD1. The J segment lost 5 bases and the V segment lost 0 bases, leaving 9 bases of the junction unmatched. Per germline, CDR1 DFQATT and CDR2 SNEGSKA (reference sequence). CDR3 length: 15 amino acids. This CDR3 reads CSARDLDRVSETQYF. DNA of the CDR3: TGCAGTGCTAGAGATCTAGACAGGGTGTCGGAGACCCAGTACTTC.

The chain combines TRBV5-4 with TRBJ1-2; a possible D gene is TRBD1 (5 bases). The V gene lost 5 bases and the J gene lost 4 bases, with 15 bases spanning the gap. The CDR3 is 14 residues long. Germline-derived CDR1 and CDR2 are SGHNT and YYREEE (reference sequence). CDR3 amino acids: CASRKPGRLYGYTF. The CDR3 coding sequence is TGTGCCAGCAGGAAGCCGGGACGTCTCTATGGCTACACCTTC.

This clonotype has more than one count but fewer than ten. The chain recombines TRBV5-4 with TRBJ2-3, with a tentative D call TRBD2 (5 bases). The CDR3 runs to 14 residues. Germline-derived CDR1 and CDR2 are SGHNT and YYREEE (reference sequence). V shed 3 bases and J shed 5 bases, with 13 bases lying between them. The CDR3 sequence: CASSSPFSVDTQYF. CDR3 DNA: TGTGCCAGCAGCTCCCCGTTTAGCGTAGATACGCAGTATTTT. Looking up the rest from reference TRBV5-4 and TRBJ2-3 gives the full variable domain: ETGVTQSPTHLIKTRGQQVTLRCSSQSGHNTVSWYQQALGQGPQFIFQYYREEENGRGNFPPRFSGLQFPNYSSELNVNALELDDSALYLCASSSPFSVDTQYFGPGTRLTVL.

This clonotype was recorded a few times. V and J are TRBV6-5 and TRBJ2-1; tentative D call: TRBD1 (5 bases). This CDR3 comprises 14 residues. Germline loops: CDR1 MNHEY, CDR2 SVGAGI. Trimming took 3 bases from V and 3 from J, leaving 9 bases between them. The CDR3 bases are TGTGCCAGCAGTTATACAGGACGCTACAATGAGCAGTTCTTC. This translates into CASSYTGRYNEQFF.